This T cell receptor (beta chain) was identified during a study of tumor-infiltrating lymphocytes in primary liver carcinoma. Findings and caveats of the study: Tumor top-250-clone fraction significantly exceeded that of blood (p = 0.039). Bulk samples went unsorted, so CD4+ and CD8+ repertoires were not compared.

This clonotype was found many times. Its antigen is as yet unknown. There are 13 residues in the CDR3. Trimming shortened V by 6 bases and J by 4 bases, and 11 bases separated the two germline ends. Germline V gene lookup returns CDR1 MNHEY and CDR2 SVGEGT. The researchers obtained blood RNA from unsorted whole blood and also extracted germline DNA. The input was 500 ng total RNA; TCR beta cDNA was made from it with a constant-region primer. Generation of the TCR beta libraries relied on three nested multiplex PCR rounds using slightly modified ARM-PCR. Researchers ran the first two PCR rounds for approximately 10 cycles each with TRBV1-TRBV30 forward primers and a C-beta reverse primer. In TCRdb, the multiplex PCR reads were re-called with MiXCR into one record per CDR3 protein. Here the sample spans hundreds of thousands of distinct CDR3 sequences, about 50% being singletons.

The chain is built from TRBV6-2 or TRBV6-3 and TRBJ2-3; D unresolved. The origin of this receptor is a woman younger than 45 with primary liver carcinoma and hepatitis B virus infection. The sample comprised peripheral blood. This chain's CDR3 is CASSRRPPDTQYF. CDR3 in DNA: TGTGCCAGCAGCCGTAGACCCCCAGATACGCAGTATTTT.